Listed here are 22 T cell receptor beta chains from one sample, sequenced in a study of cytomegalovirus exposure and HLA in healthy donors. Vbeta (60) and Jbeta (13) primers were used in the PCR. This table comes from immunoSEQ multiplex PCR, and its TCRdb copy is limited to in-frame clones, with some not included. Of more than 200,000 clones detected, roughly 70% appear once; the ten largest clones hold about 3%. Sample: PBMCs. These receptors were taken from a middle-aged man in good health and CMV-seropositive.

The chain joins TRBV6-5 to TRBJ1-1, with TRBD1 matching 7 bases. CDR1 MNHEY and CDR2 SVGAGI come from the germline V gene. Losses at the gene ends were 2 bases for V and 4 bases for J; bases not matched to a gene: 4. The CDR3 contains 14 residues. The CDR3 sequence: CASSYGQGGTEAFF. The CDR3 DNA is TGTGCCAGCAGTTACGGTCAGGGGGGCACTGAAGCTTTCTTT.

A few counts support this clone. The CDR3 DNA is TGTGCCAGCTCAAAGACAGGGGAGAACACTGAAGCTTTCTTT. Translated: CASSKTGENTEAFF. The chain recombines TRBV28 with TRBJ1-1; 8 bases are shared with TRBD1. The CDR3 is 14 residues long. Germline V gene sequence: CDR1 MDHEN, CDR2 SYDVKM. After removal of 8 bases from V and 1 base from J, the junction contained 6 bases not matched to a gene.

The table lists this clone with a few counts. The V gene is TRBV5-6, the J gene TRBJ1-6; 8 positions agree with TRBD1. V lost 1 base, J lost 8 bases, and 2 bases stayed unmatched. Germline CDR1 is SGHDT and CDR2 is YYEEEE. The CDR3 has 14 amino acids. CDR3 region: CASSLMTGDSPLHF. CDR3 nucleotides: TGTGCCAGCAGCTTGATGACAGGGGATTCACCCCTCCACTTT.

This clone was recorded a few times. CDR3 loop: CASSDRPRLGPNYGYTF. The CDR3 bases are TGTGCCAGCAGTGATCGGCCCCGACTGGGTCCTAACTATGGCTACACCTTC. The chain recombines TRBV6-1 with TRBJ1-2; D is ambiguous. Germline values: CDR1 MNHNS, CDR2 SASEGT. Trimming took off 3 bases at V and 0 bases at J, with 17 bases between the two ends. CDR3 length equals 17 residues.

This rearrangement joins TRBV19 to TRBJ2-2; 13 bases fit TRBD2. The CDR3 sequence is 16 residues long. J gave up 3 bases and V 5 bases, and 3 bases lay outside the gene matches. Germline values: CDR1 LNHDA, CDR2 SQIVND (reference sequence). In DNA form, the CDR3 reads TGTGCCAGTAGTGCAGGACTAGCGGGGGACACCGGGGAGCTGTTTTTT. This gives the protein CASSAGLAGDTGELFF. Filled out from reference TRBV19 and TRBJ2-2, the complete variable domain reads DGGITQSPKYLFRKEGQNVTLSCEQNLNHDAMYWYRQDPGQGLRLIYYSQIVNDFQKGDIAEGYSVSREKKESFPLTVTSAQKNPTAFYLCASSAGLAGDTGELFFGEGSRLTVL.

This clone was seen more than once but under ten times. The V and J genes are TRBV11-2 and TRBJ2-1, with D maybe TRBD2 (6 bases). V lost 7 bases and J lost 4, with 17 bases in between. CDR3 length equals 15 residues. In germline, CDR1 is SGHAT, CDR2 FQNNGV. In DNA, the CDR3 is TGTGCCAGCACCCGCCGGGACTCCGAATACAATGAGCAGTTCTTC. Amino acids: CASTRRDSEYNEQFF.

This chain joins TRBV27 and TRBJ2-1; D may be TRBD2 (6 bases). V was clipped by 1 base and J by 4 bases, with 14 bases between them. The length of the CDR3 is 16 residues. CDR1 is MNHEY, CDR2 SMNVEV, per germline (reference sequence). CDR3 nucleotide sequence: TGTGCCAGCAGTTTATTGGTGGGGGGAGAGTACAATGAGCAGTTCTTC. This codes for CASSLLVGGEYNEQFF.

A single count supports this clone. The CDR3 DNA is TGTGCCAGCAGCGGCCCAGGGGGAGCTGGAAACACCATATATTTT. Its translation is CASSGPGGAGNTIYF. The chain is built from TRBV9 and TRBJ1-3, with 7 bases that match TRBD1. Germline-derived CDR1 and CDR2 are SGDLS and YYNGEE. The CDR3 covers 15 residues. V trimming: 3 bases; J trimming: 2 bases; junction bases outside the gene matches: 5.

CDR3 sequence reads: CASSPPGQTNEKLFF. The CDR3 DNA follows: TGTGCCAGCAGTCCGCCGGGACAGACTAATGAAAAACTGTTTTTT. The chain uses TRBV27 and TRBJ1-4; the match to TRBD1 covers 7 bases. V gave up 5 bases and J gave up 2 bases; unmatched junction bases: 5. The CDR3 runs 15 residues. CDR1 is MNHEY and CDR2 is SMNVEV in the germline V gene (reference sequence).

The CDR3 reads CSVEAGWEETQYF. In nucleotides, the CDR3 is TGCAGCGTTGAGGCGGGTTGGGAAGAGACCCAGTACTTC. The rearrangement uses TRBV29-1 and TRBJ2-5; possibly TRBD2 for D (5 bases). V dropped 3 bases and J dropped 3 bases, with 11 bases sitting between them. Germline V gene data show CDR1 as SQVTM and CDR2 as ANQGSEA. This CDR3 has 13 residues.

V and J are TRBV2 and TRBJ1-1; 7 nucleotides match TRBD1. Germline V gene sequence: CDR1 SNHLY, CDR2 FYNNEI. There are 16 residues in the CDR3. The V gene end was trimmed by 6 bases and the J gene end by 7 bases; junction bases not matched to a gene: 17. Written as DNA, the CDR3 is TGTGCCAGCAGGGAGTCTTTGGACAGGATCTACATTGAAGCTTTCTTT. It translates to CASRESLDRIYIEAFF.

This clone showed up just a few times. The gene calls are TRBV6-1 and TRBJ1-6, with D perhaps matching TRBD1 (5 bases). The CDR3 totals 14 residues. Per the germline V gene, CDR1 is MNHNS and CDR2 is SASEGT. The ends were cut back, 11 bases at V and 0 bases at J, with 11 bases in the middle. CDR3 sequence (DNA): TGTGCCGGGGGGACGAGCTCCTATAATTCACCCCTCCACTTT. It codes for CAGGTSSYNSPLHF.

The V and J genes are TRBV2 and TRBJ1-6; D not resolved. Trimming removed 6 bases at V and 0 bases at J, with 12 bases between. The CDR3 covers 16 residues. Looked up from germline, CDR1 is SNHLY and CDR2 is FYNNEI. CDR3 protein: CASRVTSYSYNSPLHF. CDR3 bases: TGTGCCAGCAGAGTGACATCCTACTCCTATAATTCACCCCTCCACTTT.

This clone has only a few counts. The CDR3 DNA is TGTGCCAGCAGTCCTTACCCGACAGGGAACTATGGCTACACCTTC. Amino acid sequence: CASSPYPTGNYGYTF. The chain is built from TRBV27 and TRBJ1-2; 7 bases are a match to TRBD1. This CDR3 is built from 15 residues. V was pared by 5 bases and J by 2 bases, with 8 bases of the junction left unmatched. Germline loops: CDR1 MNHEY, CDR2 SMNVEV (reference sequence).

Written as DNA, the CDR3 is TGTGCCAGCAGCTCCGAATGGGACAGGGCCGATGAGCAGTTCTTC. Amino acids: CASSSEWDRADEQFF. The V and J genes are TRBV7-6 and TRBJ2-1; 9 positions match TRBD1. This CDR3 is built from 15 residues. Per germline, CDR1 SGHVS and CDR2 FNYEAQ. V trimming: 4 bases; J trimming: 8 bases; junction bases outside the gene matches: 9. Full variable domain (outside the CDR3, taken from reference TRBV7-6 and TRBJ2-1): GAGVSQSPRYKVTKRGQDVALRCDPISGHVSLYWYRQALGQGPEFLTYFNYEAQQDKSGLPNDRFSAERPEGSISTLTIQRTEQRDSAMYRCASSSEWDRADEQFFGPGTRLTVL.

The chain has TRBV4-1 and TRBJ2-7; 7 bases match TRBD1. This CDR3 comprises 15 residues. The germline V gene encodes CDR1 MGHRA and CDR2 YSYEKL. V lost 4 bases, J lost 0 bases, and 6 bases stayed unmatched. DNA for the CDR3: TGCGCCAGCAGCCCTCAGGGGGACCCCTCCTACGAGCAGTACTTC. It specifies CASSPQGDPSYEQYF.

The chain carries TRBV7-8 and TRBJ1-1; D gene ambiguous. The CDR3 is 15 residues long. The V end was cut by 4 bases, the J end by 7 bases, with 19 bases between. The V gene's germline CDR1 is SGHVS and CDR2 FQNEAQ. The CDR3 nucleotides read TGTGCCAGCAGCTCATCGCCCTGGAGTTGGAATGAAGCTTTCTTT. It codes for CASSSSPWSWNEAFF. Based on the CDR3 plus reference TRBV7-8 and TRBJ1-1, the full variable domain is GAGVSQSPRYKVAKRGQDVALRCDPISGHVSLFWYQQALGQGPEFLTYFQNEAQLDKSGLPSDRFFAERPEGSVSTLKIQRTQQEDSAVYLCASSSSPWSWNEAFFGQGTRLTVV.

This clone was picked up a small number of times. This sequence joins TRBV5-6 and TRBJ1-2; D may be TRBD1 (6 bases). Germline loops: CDR1 SGHDT, CDR2 YYEEEE. This CDR3 has 14 amino acids. V gave up 4 bases and J gave up 1 base, with 11 bases separating them. The CDR3 DNA follows: TGTGCCAGCAGCCCGGGGGGCCTTAACTATGGCTACACCTTC. Its translation is CASSPGGLNYGYTF.

Note on this clone: Within the sample, other DNA sequences also encode this same CDR3. This chain connects TRBV2 to TRBJ2-4; 7 positions agree with TRBD1. The CDR3 spans 16 residues. Germline V gene lookup returns CDR1 SNHLY and CDR2 FYNNEI. Trimming cost V 3 bases and J 0 bases; bases outside gene matches: 5. CDR3 residues: CASSESRGRAKNIQYF. The CDR3 nucleotides are TGTGCCAGCAGTGAGTCAAGGGGGCGAGCCAAAAACATTCAGTACTTC.

The chain carries TRBV6-1 and TRBJ1-2; 8 bases are a match to TRBD1. After removal of 7 bases from V and 2 bases from J, the junction contained 6 bases not matched to a gene. This CDR3 region has 14 residues. CDR1 MNHNS and CDR2 SASEGT come from the germline V gene. CDR3 sequence (DNA): TGTGCCAGCATTATGGACAGGGACAACTATGGCTACACCTTC. Amino acid sequence: CASIMDRDNYGYTF.

The CDR3 loop is CASSPGRGTGASMNTEAFF. In nucleotides, the CDR3 is TGTGCCAGCAGTCCCGGCCGGGGGACAGGGGCGTCCATGAACACTGAAGCTTTCTTT. The genes are TRBV9 and TRBJ1-1; 10 bases align to TRBD1. Germline trimming cut 5 bases from V and 0 bases from J; bases unmatched to any gene: 16. Germline V CDR1 and CDR2: SGDLS, YYNGEE. CDR3 length: 19 residues.

The genes are TRBV5-1 and TRBJ2-3; 10 bases agree with TRBD1. Germline assignment: CDR1 SGHRS and CDR2 YFSETQ. J was trimmed by 4 bases and V by 6 bases; bases with no gene match: 5. The CDR3 length is 14 residues. DNA of the CDR3: TGCGCCAGCAAGGGGACAGGGGAGGCAGATACGCAGTATTTT. Its translation: CASKGTGEADTQYF.